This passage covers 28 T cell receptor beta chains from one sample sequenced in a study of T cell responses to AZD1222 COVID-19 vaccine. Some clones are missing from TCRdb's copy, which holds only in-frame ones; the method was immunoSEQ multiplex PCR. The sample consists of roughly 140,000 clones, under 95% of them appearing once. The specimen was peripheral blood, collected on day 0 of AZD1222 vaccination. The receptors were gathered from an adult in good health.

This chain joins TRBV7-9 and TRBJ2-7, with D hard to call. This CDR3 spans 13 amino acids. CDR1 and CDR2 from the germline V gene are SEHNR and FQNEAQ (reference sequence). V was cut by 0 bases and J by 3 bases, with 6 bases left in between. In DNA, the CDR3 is TGTGCCAGCAGCTTAGCTTCCAGCTACGAGCAGTACTTC. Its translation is CASSLASSYEQYF.

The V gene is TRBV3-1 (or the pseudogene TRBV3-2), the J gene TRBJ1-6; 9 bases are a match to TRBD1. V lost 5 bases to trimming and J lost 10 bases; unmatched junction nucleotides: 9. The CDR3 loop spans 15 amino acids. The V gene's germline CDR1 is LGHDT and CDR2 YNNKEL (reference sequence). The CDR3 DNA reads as TGTGCCAGCAGCTTCCGGGACAGGGTGATATCACCCCTCCACTTT. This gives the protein CASSFRDRVISPLHF.

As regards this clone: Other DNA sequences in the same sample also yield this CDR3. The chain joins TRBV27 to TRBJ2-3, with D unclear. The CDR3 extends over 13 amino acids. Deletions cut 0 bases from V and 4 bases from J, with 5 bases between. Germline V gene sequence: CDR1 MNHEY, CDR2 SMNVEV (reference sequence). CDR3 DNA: TGTGCCAGCAGTTTATCTCGTCCAGATACGCAGTATTTT. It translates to CASSLSRPDTQYF.

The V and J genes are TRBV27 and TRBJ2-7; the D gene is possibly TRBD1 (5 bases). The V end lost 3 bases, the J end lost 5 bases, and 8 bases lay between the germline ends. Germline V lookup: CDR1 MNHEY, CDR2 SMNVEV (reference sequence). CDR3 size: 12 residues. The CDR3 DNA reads TGTGCCAGCAGTTTCCCAGGGAACGAGCAGTACTTC. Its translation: CASSFPGNEQYF.

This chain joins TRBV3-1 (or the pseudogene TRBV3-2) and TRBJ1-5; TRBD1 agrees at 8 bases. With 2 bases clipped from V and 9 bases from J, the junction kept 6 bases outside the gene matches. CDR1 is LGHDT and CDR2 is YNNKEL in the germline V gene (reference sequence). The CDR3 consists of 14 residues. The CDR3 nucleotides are TGTGCCAGCAGCCAAATGACAGGGGAATGGCCCCAGCATTTT. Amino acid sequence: CASSQMTGEWPQHF.

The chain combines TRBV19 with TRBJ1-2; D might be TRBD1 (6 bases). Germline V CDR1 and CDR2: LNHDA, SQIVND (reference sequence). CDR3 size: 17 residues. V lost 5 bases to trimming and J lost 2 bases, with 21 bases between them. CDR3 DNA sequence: TGTGCCAGTAGTCCATCGGACAGCTTTACATTAAACTATGGCTACACCTTC. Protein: CASSPSDSFTLNYGYTF.

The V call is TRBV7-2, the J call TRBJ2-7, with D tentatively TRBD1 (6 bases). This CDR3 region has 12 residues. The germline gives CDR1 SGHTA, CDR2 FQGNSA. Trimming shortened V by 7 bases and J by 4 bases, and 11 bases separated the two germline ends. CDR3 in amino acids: CASTDQGYEQYF. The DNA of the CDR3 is TGTGCCAGCACGGATCAGGGGTACGAGCAGTACTTC.

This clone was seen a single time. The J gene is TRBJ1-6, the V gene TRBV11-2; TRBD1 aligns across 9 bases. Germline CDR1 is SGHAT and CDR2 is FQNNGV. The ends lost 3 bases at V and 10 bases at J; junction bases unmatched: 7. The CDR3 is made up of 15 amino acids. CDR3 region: CASSLMTGGRSPLHF. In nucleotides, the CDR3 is TGTGCCAGCAGCTTGATGACAGGGGGACGGTCACCCCTCCACTTT.

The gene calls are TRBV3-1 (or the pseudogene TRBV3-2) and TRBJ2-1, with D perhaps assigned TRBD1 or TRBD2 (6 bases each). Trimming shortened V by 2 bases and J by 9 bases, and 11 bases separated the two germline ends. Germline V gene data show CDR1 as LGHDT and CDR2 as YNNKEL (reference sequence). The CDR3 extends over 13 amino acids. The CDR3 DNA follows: TGTGCCAGCAGCCAATCTGAGGGGGGTGAGCAGTTCTTC. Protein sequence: CASSQSEGGEQFF.

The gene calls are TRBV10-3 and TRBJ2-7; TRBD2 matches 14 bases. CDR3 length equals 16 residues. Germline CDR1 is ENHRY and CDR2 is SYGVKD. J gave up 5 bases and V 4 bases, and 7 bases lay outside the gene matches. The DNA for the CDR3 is TGTGCCATCAGTGGGGGGGGACTAGCGGGAGTTAACGAGCAGTACTTC. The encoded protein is CAISGGGLAGVNEQYF.

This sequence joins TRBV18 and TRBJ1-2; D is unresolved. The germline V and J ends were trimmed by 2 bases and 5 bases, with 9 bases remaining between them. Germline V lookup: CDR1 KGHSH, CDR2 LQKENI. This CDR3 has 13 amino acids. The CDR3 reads CASSPLADYGYTF. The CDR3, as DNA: TGTGCCAGCTCACCATTAGCAGATTATGGCTACACCTTC.

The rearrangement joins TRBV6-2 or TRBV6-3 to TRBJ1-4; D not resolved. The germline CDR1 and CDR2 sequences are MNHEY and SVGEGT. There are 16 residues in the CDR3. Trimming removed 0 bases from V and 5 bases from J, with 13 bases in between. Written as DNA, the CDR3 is TGTGCCAGCAGTTACTCGGGGTCACCCGGGAATGAAAAACTGTTTTTT. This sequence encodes CASSYSGSPGNEKLFF.

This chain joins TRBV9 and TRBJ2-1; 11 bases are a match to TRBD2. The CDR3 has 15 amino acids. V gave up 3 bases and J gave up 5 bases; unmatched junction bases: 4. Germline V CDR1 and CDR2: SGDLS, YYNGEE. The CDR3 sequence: CASSGGLAGHNEQFF. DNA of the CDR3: TGTGCCAGCAGCGGAGGACTAGCGGGCCACAATGAGCAGTTCTTC.

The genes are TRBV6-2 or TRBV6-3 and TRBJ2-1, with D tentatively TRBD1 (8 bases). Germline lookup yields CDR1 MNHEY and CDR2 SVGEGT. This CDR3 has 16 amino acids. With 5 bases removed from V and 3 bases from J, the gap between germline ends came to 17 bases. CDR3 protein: CASSPQGGMGYNEQFF. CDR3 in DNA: TGTGCCAGCAGTCCACAGGGGGGGATGGGCTACAATGAGCAGTTCTTC.

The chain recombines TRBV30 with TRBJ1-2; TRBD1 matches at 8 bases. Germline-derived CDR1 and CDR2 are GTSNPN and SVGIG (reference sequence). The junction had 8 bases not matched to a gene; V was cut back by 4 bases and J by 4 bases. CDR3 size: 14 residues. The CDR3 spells CAWNPRQGIYGYTF. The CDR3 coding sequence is TGTGCCTGGAACCCCCGACAGGGGATCTATGGCTACACCTTC.

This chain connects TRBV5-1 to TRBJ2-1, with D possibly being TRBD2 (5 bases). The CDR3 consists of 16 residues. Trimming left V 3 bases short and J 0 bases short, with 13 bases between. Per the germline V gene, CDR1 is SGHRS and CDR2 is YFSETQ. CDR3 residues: CASSSGDYSSYNEQFF. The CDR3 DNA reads TGCGCCAGCAGCTCCGGAGACTATAGCTCCTACAATGAGCAGTTCTTC.

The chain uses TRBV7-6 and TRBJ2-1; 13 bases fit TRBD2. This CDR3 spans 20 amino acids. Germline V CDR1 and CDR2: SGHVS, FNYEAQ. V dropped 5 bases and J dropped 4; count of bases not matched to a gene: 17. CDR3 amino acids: CASSRLGAQQGLAGYNEQFF. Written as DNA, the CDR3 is TGTGCCAGCAGCCGCTTGGGGGCCCAACAGGGACTAGCGGGATACAATGAGCAGTTCTTC. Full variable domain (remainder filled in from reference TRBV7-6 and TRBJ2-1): GAGVSQSPRYKVTKRGQDVALRCDPISGHVSLYWYRQALGQGPEFLTYFNYEAQQDKSGLPNDRFSAERPEGSISTLTIQRTEQRDSAMYRCASSRLGAQQGLAGYNEQFFGPGTRLTVL.

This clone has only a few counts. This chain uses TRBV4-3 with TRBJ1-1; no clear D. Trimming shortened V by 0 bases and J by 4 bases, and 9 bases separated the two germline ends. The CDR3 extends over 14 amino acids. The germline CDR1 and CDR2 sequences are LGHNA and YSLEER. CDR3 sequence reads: CASSQDGSATEAFF. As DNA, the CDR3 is TGCGCCAGCAGCCAAGATGGGTCGGCCACTGAAGCTTTCTTT.

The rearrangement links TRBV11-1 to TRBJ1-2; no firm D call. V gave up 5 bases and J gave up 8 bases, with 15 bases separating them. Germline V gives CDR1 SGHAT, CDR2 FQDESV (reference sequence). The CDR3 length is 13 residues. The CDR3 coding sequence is TGTGCCAGCAGCCCAGGTTGGAGGGAAGGCTACACCTTC. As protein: CASSPGWREGYTF.

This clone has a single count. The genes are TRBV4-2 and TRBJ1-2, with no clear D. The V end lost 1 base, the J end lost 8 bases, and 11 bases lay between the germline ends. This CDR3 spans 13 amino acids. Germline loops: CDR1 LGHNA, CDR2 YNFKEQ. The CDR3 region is CASSQGTGDGYTF. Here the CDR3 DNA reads TGTGCCAGCAGCCAAGGGACGGGCGACGGCTACACCTTC.

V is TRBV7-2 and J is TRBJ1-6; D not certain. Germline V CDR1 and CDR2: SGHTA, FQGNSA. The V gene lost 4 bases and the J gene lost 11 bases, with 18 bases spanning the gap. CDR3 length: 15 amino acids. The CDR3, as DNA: TGTGCCAGCAGCTCAACCTCGGGCTTCGGGGCACCCCTCCACTTT. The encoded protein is CASSSTSGFGAPLHF.

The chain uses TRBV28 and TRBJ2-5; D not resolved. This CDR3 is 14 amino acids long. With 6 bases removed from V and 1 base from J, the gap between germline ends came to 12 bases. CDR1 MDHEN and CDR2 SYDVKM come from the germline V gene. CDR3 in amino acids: CASSYTVPQETQYF. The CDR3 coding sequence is TGTGCCAGCAGCTACACGGTCCCCCAAGAGACCCAGTACTTC.

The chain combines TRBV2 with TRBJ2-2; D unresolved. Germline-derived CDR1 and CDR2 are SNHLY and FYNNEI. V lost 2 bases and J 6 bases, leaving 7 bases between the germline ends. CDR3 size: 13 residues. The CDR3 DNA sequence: TGTGCCAGCAGTGAATACGGCCCCGGGGAGCTGTTTTTT. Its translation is CASSEYGPGELFF.

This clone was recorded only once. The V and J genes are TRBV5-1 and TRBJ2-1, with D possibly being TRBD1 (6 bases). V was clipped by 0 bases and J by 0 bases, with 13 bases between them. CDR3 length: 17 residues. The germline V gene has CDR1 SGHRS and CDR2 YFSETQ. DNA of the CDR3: TGCGCCAGCAGCTTGGTGCGGACAGTTACCTCCTACAATGAGCAGTTCTTC. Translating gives CASSLVRTVTSYNEQFF.

CDR3 sequence reads: CASSLGLAGRDYNEQFF. The CDR3 region has the DNA TGTGCCAGCAGCTTGGGACTAGCGGGGAGAGACTACAATGAGCAGTTCTTC. This chain uses TRBV5-5 with TRBJ2-1; 11 bases agree with TRBD2. The CDR3 has 17 residues. V lost 0 bases to trimming and J lost 3 bases; unmatched junction nucleotides: 5. Per germline, CDR1 SGHKS and CDR2 YYEKEE (reference sequence).

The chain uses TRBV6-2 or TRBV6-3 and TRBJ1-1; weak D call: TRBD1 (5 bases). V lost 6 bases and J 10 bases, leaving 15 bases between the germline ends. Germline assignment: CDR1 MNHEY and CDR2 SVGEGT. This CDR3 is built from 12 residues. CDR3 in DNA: TGTGCCAGCAGCGCCGGGACCCTACCAGCTTTCTTT. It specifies CASSAGTLPAFF.

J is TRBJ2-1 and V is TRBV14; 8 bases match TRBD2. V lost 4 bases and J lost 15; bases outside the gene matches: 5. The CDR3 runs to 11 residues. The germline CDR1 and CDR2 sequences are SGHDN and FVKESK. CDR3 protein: CASSLAGRPFF. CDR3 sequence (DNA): TGTGCCAGCAGCCTAGCGGGACGTCCGTTCTTC. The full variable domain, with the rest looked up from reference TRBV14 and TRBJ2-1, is EAGVTQFPSHSVIEKGQTVTLRCDPISGHDNLYWYRRVMGKEIKFLLHFVKESKQDESGMPNNRFLAERTGGTYSTLKVQPAELEDSGVYFCASSLAGRPFFGPGTRLTVL.

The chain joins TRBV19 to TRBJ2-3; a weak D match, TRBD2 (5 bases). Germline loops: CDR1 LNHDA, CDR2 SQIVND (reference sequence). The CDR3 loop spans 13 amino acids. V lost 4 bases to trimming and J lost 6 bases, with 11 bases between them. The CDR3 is CASSTSGIDTQYF. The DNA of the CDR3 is TGTGCCAGTAGTACCTCCGGGATTGATACGCAGTATTTT.